This is a list of T cell receptor beta chains from one sample in a study of shared clonotypes between healthy human individuals. Clones were read by immunoSEQ multiplex PCR, and TCRdb kept only the in-frame ones, dropping some. The table has 2 million to 3 million clones, 93% seen once. The sequenced sample was naive CD4+ T cells from PBMCs. These receptors originate from a man between 18 and 35 years old in good health. Some clones in this sample may be carry-over from other donors' samples. Both conserved end residues are part of each CDR3. D genes are given only for firm matches. Expanded clones are given a class, and other clones once, few, many or no size at all.

D gene	clone size	V gene	J gene	CDR3 DNA	CDR3 protein
TRBD1	-	TRBV6-6	TRBJ1-1	TGTGCCAGCAGAGACCGGACAGGGGGTTTATCTGAAGCTTTCTTT	CASRDRTGGLSEAFF
-	once	TRBV23-1	TRBJ1-5	TGCGCCAGCAGTCAAGCACGGGTGGGGGATAGCAATCAGCCCCAGCATTTT	CASSQARVGDSNQPQHF
-	-	TRBV27	TRBJ2-5	TGTGCCAGCAGCTCGCGCCGTTGTATTTTACTAGGGATAATCCAAGAGACCCAGTACTTC	CASSSRRCILLGIIQETQYF
TRBD2	-	TRBV28	TRBJ2-5	TGTGCCAGCAGTAAACTAGCGGGAGGGCCGGAGACCCAGTACTTC	CASSKLAGGPETQYF
TRBD2	-	TRBV19	TRBJ2-1	TGTGCCAGTAGTATGGTTTGGAGCGGGAGGGGGGGCTATGAGCAGTTCTTC	CASSMVWSGRGGYEQFF
TRBD2	-	TRBV5-6	TRBJ2-1	TGTGCCAGCAGCTTCTTCCAGCGGGGGCACTTTGGTAATGAGCAGTTCTTC	CASSFFQRGHFGNEQFF
-	once	TRBV6-1	TRBJ2-7	TGTGCCAGCAGTGAAGGTGTCTATTCCTACGAGCAGTACTTC	CASSEGVYSYEQYF
-	-	TRBV4-2	TRBJ2-3	TGTGCCAGCAGCCTGCAGCGGGGCACAGATACGCAGTATTTT	CASSLQRGTDTQYF
-	-	TRBV11-3	TRBJ2-7	TGTGCCAGCAGCCGGACCCCGGTTTACGAGCAGTACTTC	CASSRTPVYEQYF
TRBD1	-	TRBV29-1	TRBJ2-7	TGCAGCGTGGAGGGACAGGGGGCCTACGAGCAGTACTTC	CSVEGQGAYEQYF
TRBD2	once	TRBV5-1	TRBJ2-3	TGCGCCAGCCGTGCGGCGGGAGGGTTAGATACGCAGTATTTT	CASRAAGGLDTQYF
TRBD1	-	TRBV28	TRBJ1-5	TGTGCCAGCAGTTCGTTACGTGGGGGTGGCCAGGGGGGAAGCAATCAGCCCCAGCATTTT	CASSSLRGGGQGGSNQPQHF
-	-	TRBV9	TRBJ2-1	TGTGCCAGCAGCGGAAACAGGGTCCCGCTCTACAATGAGCAGTTCTTC	CASSGNRVPLYNEQFF
-	-	TRBV7-2	TRBJ2-7	TGTGCCAGCAGCCCCAGCGGTTACTCCTACGAGCAGTACTTC	CASSPSGYSYEQYF
-	-	TRBV7-9	TRBJ2-3	TGTGCCAGCAGCCCCCTAAGGCTGAGCGAAGATACGCAGTATTTT	CASSPLRLSEDTQYF
-	-	TRBV19	TRBJ1-1	TGTGCCAGTAGTATAGTGGTGGGTGGAGGCACTGAAGCTTTCTTT	CASSIVVGGGTEAFF
-	-	TRBV5-1	TRBJ2-1	TGCGCCAGCGCCTTGGGCGGAGGGGACAATGAGCAGTTCTTC	CASALGGGDNEQFF
TRBD1	-	TRBV5-6	TRBJ2-5	TGTGCCAGCAGCATATGGACAGGGATCTCCCAAGAGACCCAGTACTTC	CASSIWTGISQETQYF
-	-	TRBV5-1	TRBJ2-2	TGCGCCAGCAGCTTGGGAGCCGGGGAGCTGTTTTTT	CASSLGAGELFF
-	-	TRBV7-3	TRBJ2-3	TGTGCCAGCAGCTTACGCACGCGCACAGATACGCAGTATTTT	CASSLRTRTDTQYF
-	-	TRBV28	TRBJ1-5	TGTGCCAGCAGGACTCTCGGGGGGACCGCTTCTAACAATCAGCCCCAGCATTTT	CASRTLGGTASNNQPQHF
-	-	TRBV19	TRBJ1-2	TGTGCCAGTAGTATAGTTAAGGAGGGAGCGGTTGGCTACACCTTC	CASSIVKEGAVGYTF
TRBD2	-	TRBV11-2	TRBJ2-7	TGTGCCAGCAGCCCCACTAGCGGGACTACCTACGAGCAGTACTTC	CASSPTSGTTYEQYF
TRBD2	-	TRBV11-2	TRBJ2-3	TGTGCCAGCAGCTCGCAACTAGCGGGAGGCACAGATACGCAGTATTTT	CASSSQLAGGTDTQYF
TRBD1	-	TRBV5-1	TRBJ1-2	TGCGCCAGCAGCCCCTTTGGGACAGGGGACTTTGGCTACACCTTC	CASSPFGTGDFGYTF
TRBD2	-	TRBV6-5	TRBJ2-5	TGTGCCAGCAGTTACTCTGGGACGGGGGGAGAGACCCAGTACTTC	CASSYSGTGGETQYF
TRBD2	-	TRBV29-1	TRBJ2-1	TGCAGCGTTGTTTTTTTAGCGGGAGGCTTAAGCTCCTACAATGAGCAGTTCTTC	CSVVFLAGGLSSYNEQFF
TRBD1	-	TRBV30	TRBJ1-2	TGTGCCTGGAGTGTACTACAGACAGGGGGAGGCTACACCTTC	CAWSVLQTGGGYTF
-	-	TRBV5-4	TRBJ2-1	TGTGCCAGCAGCCCGACGGGCCTATACAATGAGCAGTTCTTC	CASSPTGLYNEQFF
-	once	TRBV10-3	TRBJ2-1	TGTGCCATCAGTGATTTAGGGGGTGATTTACAGCAGTTCTTC	CAISDLGGDLQQFF
TRBD2	-	TRBV7-8	TRBJ2-1	TGTGCCAGCAGCTCTTCCCCCTCTAGCGGAAGCTCCTACAATGAGCAGTTCTTC	CASSSSPSSGSSYNEQFF
-	once	TRBV5-4	TRBJ1-3	TGTGCCAGCAGCCCAGGACTCGGGGCTGGAAACACCATATATTTT	CASSPGLGAGNTIYF
-	-	TRBV4-1	TRBJ1-2	TGCGCCAGCAGCCAAGACCGCCTCAGGGATGGCTACACCTTC	CASSQDRLRDGYTF
-	-	TRBV5-5	TRBJ2-5	TGTGCCAGCAGCATGCGGCTGTCAGAGACCCAGTACTTC	CASSMRLSETQYF
-	-	TRBV5-1	TRBJ2-7	TGCGCCAGCAGCTTCGGGACCGCGTCGAGGGAGCAGTACTTC	CASSFGTASREQYF
-	-	TRBV19	TRBJ2-7	TGTGCCAGTAGCACCGGACACAAGACCCACGAGCAGTACTTC	CASSTGHKTHEQYF
-	-	TRBV18	TRBJ1-3	TGTGCCAGCTCACAGCAGGGGCTCGGAAACACCATATATTTT	CASSQQGLGNTIYF
-	-	TRBV28	TRBJ1-4	TGTGCCAGCAGTTCCGTGGGGGGCGGAGGTGAAAAACTGTTTTTT	CASSSVGGGGEKLFF
-	-	TRBV15	TRBJ2-7	TGTGCCACCAGCAGAGTACCCGGGTACGAGCAGTACTTC	CATSRVPGYEQYF
TRBD1	-	TRBV5-1	TRBJ1-2	TGCGCCAGCAGCCCGGGACAGGCGGAAGGCTACACCTTC	CASSPGQAEGYTF
TRBD1	-	TRBV29-1	TRBJ1-2	TGCAGCGTTGAACGCAGGGGGCCTTACTATGGCTACACCTTC	CSVERRGPYYGYTF
-	-	TRBV2	TRBJ1-5	TGTGCCAGCAGTGAAACAGGTAGCAATCAGCCCCAGCATTTT	CASSETGSNQPQHF